This T cell receptor (beta chain) derives from a study of cytomegalovirus exposure and HLA in healthy donors. About the study: T cells numbering around 170 million yielded more than 95 million unique TCR beta sequences in an earlier analysis. Study outcomes and limitations: The study flagged around 150 TCR beta chains as cytomegalovirus-associated.

Primers included in the PCR were 60 Vbeta and 13 Jbeta primers. Method: immunoSEQ multiplex PCR; TCRdb's copy keeps in-frame clones and lacks some. The sample holds roughly 120,000 clones, around 75% seen once. Germline CDR1 and CDR2: MNHNS and SASEGT. This CDR3 has 16 residues. V was pared by 0 bases and J by 5 bases, with 16 bases between. Though probably carrying unrecorded immune exposures, donors were nominally healthy at sampling. In the case of this clone: As yet, its antigen is unknown.

This receptor was obtained from a young woman in good health and CMV-seronegative. The sample consisted of PBMCs. The chain uses TRBV6-1 and TRBJ1-2, with D perhaps matching TRBD1 (6 bases). The CDR3 coding sequence is TGTGCCAGCAGTGAAGCATCCATACCACAGGGTTATGGCTACACCTTC. Translated: CASSEASIPQGYGYTF.